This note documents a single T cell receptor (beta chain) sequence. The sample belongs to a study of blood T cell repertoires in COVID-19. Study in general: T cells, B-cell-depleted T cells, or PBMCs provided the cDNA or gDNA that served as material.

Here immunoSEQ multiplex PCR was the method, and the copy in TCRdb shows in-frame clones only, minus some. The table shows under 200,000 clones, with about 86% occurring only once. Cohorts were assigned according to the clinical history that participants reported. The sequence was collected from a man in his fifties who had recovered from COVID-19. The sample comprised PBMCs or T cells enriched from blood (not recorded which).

CDR3 in amino acids: CSLAGFYEQYF. CDR3 nucleotide sequence: TGCAGTCTCGCGGGTTTCTACGAGCAGTACTTC. The chain couples TRBV20-1 to TRBJ2-7, with a tentative D call TRBD2 (5 bases). Trimming took 8 bases from V and 3 from J, leaving 11 bases between them. Germline CDR1 DFQATT, CDR2 SNEGSKA (reference sequence). This CDR3 region has 11 residues.